This TCR beta chain was observed in a study of CD8 T cells in ankylosing spondylitis. General study points: Clones linked with disease were CD8+ and fairly uncommon in the peripheral blood. The study identified a TCR beta motif of 7 or 8 highly homologous variants that appeared characteristic of ankylosing spondylitis blood.

In regard to this clonotype: The antigen is not known.

Library preparation for TCR beta used quantitative 5'-RACE with molecular barcodes. Each CDR3 protein is one row after TCRdb ran MiXCR on the 5' RACE reads. The repertoire holds around 340,000 distinct CDR3 sequences, with approximately 22% as singletons. Trimming at V came to 6 bases and at J to 0 bases, leaving 4 bases not matched to a gene. This CDR3 has 14 amino acids. Germline V gives CDR1 MNHEY, CDR2 SMNVEV (reference sequence). The rearrangement links TRBV27 to TRBJ2-7; 8 bases are a match to TRBD1. The sequenced sample consisted of blood, either unsorted or a sorted T cell fraction (not recorded which). The origin of this receptor is a male donor with ankylosing spondylitis or in good health (not recorded which). DNA of the CDR3: TGTGCCAGCAGAGTGACAGGGGTCTCCTACGAGCAGTACTTC. It specifies CASRVTGVSYEQYF.